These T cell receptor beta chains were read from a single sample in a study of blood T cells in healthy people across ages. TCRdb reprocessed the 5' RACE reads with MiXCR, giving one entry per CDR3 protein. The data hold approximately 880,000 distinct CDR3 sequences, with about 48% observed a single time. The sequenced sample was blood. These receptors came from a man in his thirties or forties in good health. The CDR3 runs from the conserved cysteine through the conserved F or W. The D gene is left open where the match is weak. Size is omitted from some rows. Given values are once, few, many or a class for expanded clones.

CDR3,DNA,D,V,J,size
CASSQVPGTAQPKQYF,TGCGCCAGCAGCCAAGTCCCAGGGACAGCGCAGCCGAAGCAGTACTTC,TRBD1,TRBV4-3,TRBJ2-5,-
CASSAGQAGGYGYTF,TGTGCCAGCAGCGCGGGACAAGCAGGCGGCTATGGCTACACCTTC,-,TRBV9,TRBJ1-2,many
CASSVKVGGAADTQYF,TGTGCCAGCAGCGTTAAGGTGGGAGGGGCGGCAGATACGCAGTATTTT,TRBD2,TRBV7-3,TRBJ2-3,-
CASSQAWAGTRNEQFF,TGCGCCAGCAGCCAAGCCTGGGCAGGGACGAGGAATGAGCAGTTCTTC,-,TRBV4-1,TRBJ2-1,-
CSVETGGRNEQYF,TGCAGTGTCGAGACGGGAGGTAGGAACGAGCAGTACTTC,TRBD2,TRBV20-1,TRBJ2-7,-
CASSQGPQKTYEQYF,TGCGCCAGCAGCCAGGGTCCACAGAAAACCTACGAGCAGTACTTC,-,TRBV4-1,TRBJ2-7,few
CAWSIRGLGTEAFF,TGTGCCTGGAGTATCAGGGGACTCGGCACTGAAGCTTTCTTT,-,TRBV30,TRBJ1-1,-
CASSGLTDSTDTQYF,TGTGCCAGCAGCGGACTAACGGATTCCACAGATACGCAGTATTTT,-,TRBV2,TRBJ2-3,-
CASELGVGQFF,TGTGCCAGCGAGCTAGGGGTCGGGCAGTTCTTC,-,TRBV7-9,TRBJ2-1,-
CASSETGNYNSPLHF,TGTGCCAGCAGCGAGACAGGGAACTATAATTCACCCCTCCACTTT,TRBD1,TRBV9,TRBJ1-6,-
CASSVQGVYEQYF,TGTGCCAGCAGCGTCCAGGGGGTCTACGAGCAGTACTTC,TRBD1,TRBV13,TRBJ2-7,once
CASSLTGYHGQYF,TGTGCCAGCAGCCTGACAGGGTACCACGGGCAGTACTTC,TRBD1,TRBV27,TRBJ2-7,-
CASSPGTVNYGYTF,TGTGCCAGCAGCCCCGGGACAGTTAATTATGGCTACACCTTC,TRBD1,TRBV7-9,TRBJ1-2,many
CASSSGTARPQHF,TGTGCCAGCAGCTCAGGGACGGCGAGGCCCCAGCATTTT,-,TRBV7-9,TRBJ1-5,-
CASSGGQGALYGYTF,TGTGCCAGCAGCGGAGGACAGGGGGCTTTATATGGCTACACCTTC,TRBD1,TRBV11-2,TRBJ1-2,few
CASSAGGAGEETQYF,TGTGCCAGCAGTGCAGGGGGCGCAGGTGAAGAGACCCAGTACTTC,TRBD1,TRBV28,TRBJ2-5,-
CSARGDRASNQPQHF,TGCAGTGCTAGAGGCGACAGGGCGAGCAATCAGCCCCAGCATTTT,TRBD1,TRBV20-1,TRBJ1-5,-
CASSFGKESYEQYF,TGCGCCAGCAGCTTCGGGAAGGAGTCCTACGAGCAGTACTTC,-,TRBV5-1,TRBJ2-7,once
CASSLLPTGFTNYGYTF,TGTGCCAGCAGTTTACTCCCCACAGGGTTTACCAACTATGGCTACACCTTC,-,TRBV12-3/TRBV12-4,TRBJ1-2,few
CASSPMGQGNEKLFF,TGTGCCAGCAGCCCAATGGGACAGGGGAATGAAAAACTGTTTTTT,TRBD1,TRBV7-2,TRBJ1-4,-
CASLGLAAGDTQYF,TGTGCCAGCCTAGGACTAGCGGCTGGGGATACGCAGTATTTT,TRBD2,TRBV27,TRBJ2-3,-
CASSLGPSRLRTDTQYF,TGTGCCAGCAGTTTGGGTCCCTCAAGACTACGCACAGATACGCAGTATTTT,-,TRBV12-3/TRBV12-4,TRBJ2-3,-
CASSEDGTGYSPLHF,TGTGCCAGCAGTGAAGATGGGACAGGGTATTCACCCCTCCACTTT,TRBD1,TRBV2,TRBJ1-6,once
CASSQDGKGYEQYF,TGTGCCAGCAGCCAAGACGGGAAGGGTTACGAGCAGTACTTC,-,TRBV3-1,TRBJ2-7,few
CASIQGAEYGYTF,TGTGCCAGCATCCAAGGGGCGGAGTATGGCTACACCTTC,-,TRBV28,TRBJ1-2,-
CASRMGGGNEQYF,TGTGCCAGCCGAATGGGGGGAGGGAACGAGCAGTACTTC,TRBD2,TRBV12-3/TRBV12-4,TRBJ2-7,-
CASSLAGASGEQYF,TGTGCCAGCAGCTTGGCCGGGGCCTCAGGTGAGCAGTACTTC,-,TRBV5-6,TRBJ2-7,-
CASSQIDEIAKNIQYF,TGTGCCAGCAGCCAGATTGACGAGATAGCCAAAAACATTCAGTACTTC,-,TRBV3-1,TRBJ2-4,few
CSAEPLAGERDTQYF,TGCAGTGCTGAGCCACTAGCGGGAGAAAGGGATACGCAGTATTTT,TRBD2,TRBV20-1,TRBJ2-3,-
CASSLGSGGLGEQYF,TGTGCCAGCAGCTTGGGTAGCGGGGGATTAGGCGAGCAGTACTTC,TRBD2,TRBV11-2,TRBJ2-7,-
CAGSPIGAASRDTQYF,TGTGCCGGCAGCCCGATAGGGGCGGCTAGTCGGGATACGCAGTATTTT,-,TRBV4-2,TRBJ2-3,-
CSARVPNSNQPQHF,TGCAGTGCACGCGTCCCAAATAGCAATCAGCCCCAGCATTTT,-,TRBV20-1,TRBJ1-5,-
CASSLGAGTAYEQYF,TGTGCCAGCAGCTTAGGAGCGGGGACCGCCTACGAGCAGTACTTC,TRBD2,TRBV7-2,TRBJ2-7,-
CASSFYRGGTGELFF,TGTGCCAGCAGTTTCTACAGGGGGGGTACCGGGGAGCTGTTTTTT,-,TRBV27,TRBJ2-2,-
CASSFASGGSEQYF,TGTGCCAGCAGCTTCGCTAGCGGGGGGTCCGAGCAGTACTTC,TRBD2,TRBV11-2,TRBJ2-7,many
CASSAADRGDYGYTF,TGTGCCAGCAGTGCCGCGGACAGGGGAGACTATGGCTACACCTTC,TRBD1,TRBV12-3/TRBV12-4,TRBJ1-2,-
CSARDPGTGVGREKLFF,TGCAGTGCTAGAGACCCCGGGACAGGGGTTGGGAGAGAAAAACTGTTTTTT,TRBD1,TRBV20-1,TRBJ1-4,few
CASSLWGSVYEQYF,TGTGCCAGCAGCCTATGGGGCTCAGTCTACGAGCAGTACTTC,-,TRBV12-3/TRBV12-4,TRBJ2-7,-
CASSDPGGASYNEQFF,TGTGCCAGCAGCGACCCAGGGGGCGCTTCCTACAATGAGCAGTTCTTC,TRBD1,TRBV11-2,TRBJ2-1,-
CASSSRSRVHEQYF,TGTGCCAGCAGCTCTAGGTCTAGGGTCCACGAGCAGTACTTC,-,TRBV7-2,TRBJ2-7,-
CAREPGWRTIYEQYF,TGTGCCAGAGAACCTGGGTGGCGAACCATCTACGAGCAGTACTTC,-,TRBV2,TRBJ2-7,-
CASSFGTGNIQYF,TGTGCCAGCAGCTTTGGGACAGGAAACATTCAGTACTTC,TRBD1,TRBV3-1,TRBJ2-4,few